The rows below give T cell receptor beta chains drawn from one sample of a study of T cell responses to AZD1222 COVID-19 vaccine. Generated by immunoSEQ multiplex PCR, the TCRdb table keeps only in-frame clones and is missing some. The table lists about 150,000 clones, 80% to 95% of them singletons. The specimen comprised peripheral blood, sampled 28 days after the second AZD1222 dose. The source of these receptors is an adult who received the AZD1222 COVID-19 vaccine. Both conserved end residues are part of each CDR3. Each record gives: clone size, V gene, D gene, J gene, CDR3 protein, CDR3 DNA. D genes are given only for firm matches. Where a row states a size, it is once, few, many or the class of an expanded clone; other rows omit it.

-	TRBV7-2	-	TRBJ2-1	CASSVQPDTYNEQFF	TGTGCCAGCAGCGTACAGCCGGACACCTACAATGAGCAGTTCTTC
-	TRBV29-1	-	TRBJ2-5	CSVEWLVQETQYF	TGCAGCGTTGAGTGGCTCGTACAAGAGACCCAGTACTTC
once	TRBV18	-	TRBJ1-2	CASSPPAGGYGYTF	TGTGCCAGCTCACCACCGGCGGGGGGCTATGGCTACACCTTC
-	TRBV7-3	-	TRBJ2-2	CASSLMSGIRNTGELFF	TGTGCCAGCAGCTTAATGTCGGGGATTCGGAACACCGGGGAGCTGTTTTTT
once	TRBV9	-	TRBJ2-7	CASSAPPAFEQYF	TGTGCCAGCAGCGCACCCCCGGCGTTCGAGCAGTACTTC
-	TRBV7-9	-	TRBJ2-7	CASSLLGKVPYEQYF	TGTGCCAGCAGCTTGTTGGGTAAGGTTCCCTACGAGCAGTACTTC
-	TRBV28	TRBD1	TRBJ1-2	CASSLWDRGDYGYTF	TGTGCCAGCAGTTTATGGGACAGGGGTGACTATGGCTACACCTTC
-	TRBV9	-	TRBJ1-2	CASSESGGNYGYTF	TGTGCCAGCAGCGAGAGTGGGGGCAACTATGGCTACACCTTC
-	TRBV27	TRBD1	TRBJ1-4	CASGSEEGTDEKLFF	TGTGCCAGCGGAAGTGAAGAAGGGACAGACGAAAAACTGTTTTTT
-	TRBV19	-	TRBJ1-1	CASRWKTEAFF	TGTGCCAGTAGGTGGAAGACTGAAGCTTTCTTT
-	TRBV4-2	-	TRBJ1-2	CASSQEVQGSYGYTF	TGTGCCAGCAGCCAAGAGGTCCAGGGATCCTATGGCTACACCTTC
-	TRBV15	TRBD1	TRBJ2-2	CATSSPGQGYTGELFF	TGTGCCACCAGCAGCCCGGGACAGGGCTACACCGGGGAGCTGTTTTTT
-	TRBV19	TRBD1	TRBJ1-5	CASSETGGPYSNQPQHF	TGTGCCAGTAGCGAGACAGGGGGACCCTATAGCAATCAGCCCCAGCATTTT
-	TRBV18	TRBD2	TRBJ2-5	CASSPRTSGGTETQYF	TGTGCCAGCTCACCAAGGACTAGCGGGGGTACAGAGACCCAGTACTTC
-	TRBV9	TRBD1	TRBJ1-3	CASSVGQGGGNTIYF	TGTGCCAGCAGCGTAGGACAGGGCGGCGGAAACACCATATATTTT